The 15 T cell receptor beta chains in this list originate from one sample, sequenced in a study of early T cells in non-severe SARS-CoV-2 infection. MiXCR, run by TCRdb on the 5' RACE reads, gives a single entry per CDR3 protein. The data hold under 85,000 distinct CDR3 sequences, with roughly 13% observed a single time. Sample: whole blood. All receptors come from an adult who was a healthcare worker with PCR-confirmed SARS-CoV-2 infection or an uninfected control (not recorded which).

This clonotype was seen only a few times. The chain has TRBV9 and TRBJ2-1, with D perhaps matching TRBD1 (6 bases). V was shortened by 2 bases and J by 9 bases, with 12 bases between the two germline ends. There are 13 residues in the CDR3. From germline, CDR1 is SGDLS and CDR2 YYNGEE. CDR3 sequence (DNA): TGTGCCAGCAGCGTTTGGGGGCCCGGTGAGCAGTTCTTC. Its translation is CASSVWGPGEQFF.

J is TRBJ2-1 and V is TRBV29-1; D gene unclear. Germline V gene sequence: CDR1 SQVTM, CDR2 ANQGSEA. The length of the CDR3 is 10 residues. V gave up 6 bases and J gave up 6 bases, with 6 bases separating them. The CDR3 reads CSVGSNEQFF. The CDR3, as DNA: TGCAGCGTAGGATCCAATGAGCAGTTCTTC.

As regards this clonotype: Given a much more abundant clone one base away, this may be a read error. The chain combines TRBV11-3 with TRBJ1-1; unclear D gene. Germline V gene sequence: CDR1 SGHNT, CDR2 YENEEA. The CDR3 contains 13 residues. This CDR3 reads CASSSLGSTEALF. The CDR3 DNA reads as TGTGCCAGCAGCTCCTTAGGAAGCACTGAAGCTCTCTTT.

The table lists this clonotype with many counts. The chain carries TRBV7-2 and TRBJ2-7, with TRBD2 matching 9 bases. J gave up 7 bases and V 5 bases, and 9 bases lay outside the gene matches. From germline, CDR1 is SGHTA and CDR2 FQGNSA. The CDR3 totals 14 residues. The chain's CDR3 is CASSGLAGVGEQYF. In DNA form, the CDR3 reads TGTGCCAGCAGCGGGTTAGCGGGAGTCGGGGAGCAGTACTTC.

J is TRBJ2-7 and V is TRBV19, with TRBD2 as a possible D gene (7 bases). Germline V gene sequence: CDR1 LNHDA, CDR2 SQIVND (reference sequence). The V end lost 5 bases, the J end lost 5 bases, and 13 bases lay between the germline ends. This CDR3 is built from 13 residues. The CDR3 coding sequence is TGTGCCAGTAGTCGGTGGGGGGGCCACGAGCAGTACTTC. Encoded protein: CASSRWGGHEQYF.

The rearrangement links TRBV5-1 to TRBJ2-1; possibly TRBD1 or TRBD2 for D (5 bases each). Germline V gene data show CDR1 as SGHRS and CDR2 as YFSETQ. Trimming left V 0 bases short and J 8 bases short, with 9 bases between. This CDR3 region has 13 residues. CDR3 protein: CASSLERGDEQFF. The CDR3 DNA is TGCGCCAGCAGCTTGGAACGAGGGGATGAGCAGTTCTTC.

This clonotype was seen at least ten times. The chain couples TRBV28 to TRBJ2-7; D may be TRBD1 (5 bases). CDR3 length equals 13 residues. The V gene's germline CDR1 is MDHEN and CDR2 SYDVKM. Trimming took 8 bases from V and 3 from J, leaving 14 bases between them. CDR3 sequence (DNA): TGTGCCAGCTGTTGGCCAGGGCTCTACGAGCAGTACTTC. Its translation: CASCWPGLYEQYF.

In this sample, this clonotype turned up a few times. J is TRBJ1-5 and V is TRBV7-9; D call uncertain. The V gene's germline CDR1 is SEHNR and CDR2 FQNEAQ (reference sequence). The CDR3 is made up of 13 amino acids. V shed 2 bases and J shed 5 bases, with 7 bases lying between them. This chain's CDR3 is CASSLLEDQPQHF. Written as DNA, the CDR3 is TGTGCCAGCAGCTTACTTGAAGATCAGCCCCAGCATTTT.

V usage is TRBV7-2 and J usage is TRBJ1-2; a possible D gene is TRBD1 (5 bases). The CDR3 spans 14 residues. Trimming shortened V by 3 bases and J by 7 bases, and 15 bases separated the two germline ends. Germline-derived CDR1 and CDR2 are SGHTA and FQGNSA. The CDR3 sequence: CASSLAAREGGYTF. CDR3 nucleotides: TGTGCCAGCAGCTTGGCTGCCAGGGAGGGTGGCTACACCTTC.

This clonotype was picked up many times. The chain recombines TRBV19 with TRBJ2-5; D tentatively fits TRBD1 or TRBD2 (5 bases each). Germline CDR1 reads LNHDA; CDR2 reads SQIVND (reference sequence). Trimming stripped 8 bases from V and 5 bases from J, with 24 bases between. The CDR3 has 16 amino acids. The CDR3 region has the DNA TGTGCCAGTCCCAACCCCGTCGGGGCGCGCGGGGAGACCCAGTACTTC. Translation gives CASPNPVGARGETQYF.

J is TRBJ2-7 and V is TRBV19, with 8 bases that match TRBD1. J gave up 2 bases and V 9 bases, and 6 bases lay outside the gene matches. This CDR3 has 13 residues. Germline lookup yields CDR1 LNHDA and CDR2 SQIVND (reference sequence). This CDR3 is CASQGQGAYEQYF. In DNA form, the CDR3 reads TGTGCCAGCCAAGGACAGGGAGCCTACGAGCAGTACTTC. The whole variable domain, remainder taken from reference TRBV19 and TRBJ2-7, is DGGITQSPKYLFRKEGQNVTLSCEQNLNHDAMYWYRQDPGQGLRLIYYSQIVNDFQKGDIAEGYSVSREKKESFPLTVTSAQKNPTAFYLCASQGQGAYEQYFGPGTRLTVT.

This chain connects TRBV29-1 to TRBJ1-1; TRBD1 matches at 8 bases. The germline V gene encodes CDR1 SQVTM and CDR2 ANQGSEA. The CDR3 extends over 14 amino acids. Unmatched junction bases numbered 4, after V lost 4 bases and J lost 0 bases. CDR3 protein: CSVGGGQVNTEAFF. Written as DNA, the CDR3 is TGCAGCGTTGGAGGGGGACAGGTGAACACTGAAGCTTTCTTT. The complete variable domain, with remaining parts taken from reference TRBV29-1 and TRBJ1-1, reads SAVISQKPSRDICQRGTSLTIQCQVDSQVTMMFWYRQQPGQSLTLIATANQGSEATYESGFVIDKFPISRPNLTFSTLTVSNMSPEDSSIYLCSVGGGQVNTEAFFGQGTRLTVV.

This clonotype occurred a few times. The V and J genes are TRBV27 and TRBJ2-7, with a possible D match to TRBD1 (6 bases). Trimming shortened V by 5 bases and J by 3 bases, and 17 bases separated the two germline ends. This CDR3 is built from 15 residues. The germline CDR1 and CDR2 sequences are MNHEY and SMNVEV (reference sequence). The CDR3 loop is CASSRTGTSYYEQYF. DNA for the CDR3: TGTGCCAGCAGTCGAACAGGGACCTCCTACTACGAGCAGTACTTC.

The V and J genes are TRBV24-1 and TRBJ2-1; 11 nucleotides line up with TRBD2. The CDR3 sequence is 15 residues long. Germline loops: CDR1 KGHDR, CDR2 SFDVKD. The J segment lost 4 bases and the V segment lost 2 bases, leaving 0 bases of the junction unmatched. The CDR3 nucleotides read TGTGCCACCAGTGATTGGACTAGCGGGTACAATGAGCAGTTCTTC. Translating gives CATSDWTSGYNEQFF.

This clonotype was picked up many times. The chain employs TRBV29-1 and TRBJ2-4, with D perhaps TRBD1 or TRBD2 (5 bases each). V gave up 7 bases and J gave up 9 bases, with 16 bases separating them. The CDR3 is 12 residues long. Looked up from germline, CDR1 is SQVTM and CDR2 is ANQGSEA. The CDR3, as DNA: TGCAGCGCTATGGGGGAAAGAAGCATTCAGTACTTC. Amino acids: CSAMGERSIQYF.